What follows are 3 T cell receptor beta chains derived from one specimen sequenced in a study of identical twins. TCRdb recomputed calls from the 5' RACE reads with MiXCR, one row per CDR3 protein. The sample consists of about 250,000 distinct CDR3 sequences, about an eighth of them appearing once. The sample taken for sequencing was memory (CD45RO+) T cells sorted from blood. Receptor source: a woman aged 18-29 years in good health.

This clonotype has only a few counts. The J gene is TRBJ2-1, the V gene TRBV20-1, with D uncertain. The V gene's germline CDR1 is DFQATT and CDR2 SNEGSKA (reference sequence). The CDR3 consists of 13 residues. V dropped 4 bases and J dropped 5 bases, with 12 bases sitting between them. The DNA for the CDR3 is TGCAGTGCTATCACGCCAGATCACAATGAGCAGTTCTTC. This encodes CSAITPDHNEQFF.

This clonotype came up many times. This chain links TRBV2 with TRBJ1-4; tentatively, D is TRBD1 (6 bases). Germline CDR1 is SNHLY and CDR2 is FYNNEI. This CDR3 is built from 13 residues. V was clipped by 4 bases and J by 8 bases, with 11 bases between them. In DNA form, the CDR3 reads TGTGCCAGCAGTGCGGCAGACAGGGAAAAACTGTTTTTT. It is translated as CASSAADREKLFF.

Many counts were recorded for this clonotype. The gene calls are TRBV24-1 and TRBJ2-7, with D maybe TRBD2 (5 bases). The CDR3 sequence is 16 residues long. In germline, CDR1 is KGHDR, CDR2 SFDVKD. V was pared by 1 base and J by 0 bases, with 12 bases between. Here the CDR3 reads CATSDFPGISSYEQYF. The CDR3 DNA reads TGTGCCACCAGTGATTTTCCGGGGATAAGCTCCTACGAGCAGTACTTC.